This TCR beta chain was found in a study of T cell changes during pregnancy in multiple sclerosis. V gave up 5 bases and J gave up 3 bases, with 13 bases separating them. Germline V CDR1 and CDR2: SEHNR, FQNEAQ (reference sequence). This CDR3 is 15 amino acids long. Clones were read by immunoSEQ multiplex PCR, and TCRdb kept only the in-frame ones, dropping some. The sample carries fewer than 65,000 clones, 91% recorded once. The TCR originated in a female donor with multiple sclerosis, enrolled in a pregnancy study. The chain recombines TRBV7-9 with TRBJ1-4; D is perhaps TRBD1 (6 bases). The sample consisted of peripheral blood, taken before pregnancy. CDR3 nucleotides: TGTGCCAGCAGCCTAGGACAGACATCTAATGAAAAACTGTTTTTT. Translated: CASSLGQTSNEKLFF.